The source of this TCR beta chain is a study of blood T cell repertoires in COVID-19. In the study overall: Acute and convalescent COVID-19 samples came from the United States, Italy and Spain.

CDR3 length: 16 residues. Germline V gives CDR1 SGHDN, CDR2 FVKESK. V shed 1 base and J 2 bases; nucleotides not matched to a gene: 4. Method: immunoSEQ multiplex PCR; TCRdb's copy keeps in-frame clones and lacks some. The repertoire holds 150,000 to 200,000 clones, with more than 85% as singletons. The rearrangement uses TRBV14 and TRBJ2-3; 9 positions agree with TRBD2. Sequencing used peripheral blood. This clonotype was sampled from a woman aged 30 to 39 with active or convalescent COVID-19. The CDR3 region has the DNA TGTGCCAGCAGCCAAGTTAGCGGGGGAATCACAGATACGCAGTATTTT. Its translation: CASSQVSGGITDTQYF.